This T cell receptor (beta chain) emerged from a study of early T cells in non-severe SARS-CoV-2 infection. Study context: Bulk RNA from unsorted whole blood was sequenced; chains were unpaired.

The CDR3 loop spans 12 amino acids. CDR1 SGHVS and CDR2 FNYEAQ come from the germline V gene. V shed 4 bases and J shed 9 bases, with 11 bases lying between them. This clonotype is termed medium-sized. Attached unique molecular identifiers marked individual cDNA molecules. MiXCR was run by TCRdb on the 5' RACE reads, yielding one entry per CDR3 protein. This table has thousands of distinct CDR3 sequences, about 5% appearing once. This clonotype was obtained from an adult who was a healthcare worker with PCR-confirmed SARS-CoV-2 infection or an uninfected control (not recorded which). Source material: whole blood. This chain links TRBV7-6 with TRBJ2-3, with a tentative D call TRBD1 (6 bases). CDR3 DNA sequence: TGTGCCAGCAGCTCCTGGACAGCCACGCAGTATTTT. This encodes CASSSWTATQYF.